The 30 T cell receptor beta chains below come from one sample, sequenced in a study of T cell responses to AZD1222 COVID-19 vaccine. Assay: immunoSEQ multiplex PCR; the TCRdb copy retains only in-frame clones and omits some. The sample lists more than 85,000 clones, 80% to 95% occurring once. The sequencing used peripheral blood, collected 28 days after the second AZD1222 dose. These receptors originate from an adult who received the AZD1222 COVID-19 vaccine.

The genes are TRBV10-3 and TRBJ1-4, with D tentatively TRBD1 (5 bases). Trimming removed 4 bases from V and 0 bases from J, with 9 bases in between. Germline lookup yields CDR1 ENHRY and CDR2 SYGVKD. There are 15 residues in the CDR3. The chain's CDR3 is CAISAGDATNEKLFF. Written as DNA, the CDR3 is TGTGCCATCAGTGCCGGGGACGCAACTAATGAAAAACTGTTTTTT.

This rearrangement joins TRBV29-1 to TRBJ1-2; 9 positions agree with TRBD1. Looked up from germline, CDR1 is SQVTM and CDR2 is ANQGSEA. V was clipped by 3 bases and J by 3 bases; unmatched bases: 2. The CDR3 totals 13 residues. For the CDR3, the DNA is TGCAGCGTTGATGACAGGGGGGACTATGGCTACACCTTC. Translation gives CSVDDRGDYGYTF.

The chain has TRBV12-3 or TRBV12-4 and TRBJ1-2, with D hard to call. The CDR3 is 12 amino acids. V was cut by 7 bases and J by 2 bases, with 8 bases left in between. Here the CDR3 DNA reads TGTGCCAGCACCCAGAACAACTATGGCTACACCTTC. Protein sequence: CASTQNNYGYTF.

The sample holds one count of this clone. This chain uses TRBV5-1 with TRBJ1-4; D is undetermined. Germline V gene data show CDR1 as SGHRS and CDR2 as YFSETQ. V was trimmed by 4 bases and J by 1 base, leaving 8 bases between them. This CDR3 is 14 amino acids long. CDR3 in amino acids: CASSMTVTNEKLFF. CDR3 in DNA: TGCGCCAGCAGCATGACGGTAACTAATGAAAAACTGTTTTTT.

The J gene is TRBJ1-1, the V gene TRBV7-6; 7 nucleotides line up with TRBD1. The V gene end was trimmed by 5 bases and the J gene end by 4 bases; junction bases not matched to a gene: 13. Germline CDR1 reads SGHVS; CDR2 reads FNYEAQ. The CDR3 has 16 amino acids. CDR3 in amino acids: CASSTRQGVGVTEAFF. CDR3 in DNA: TGTGCCAGCAGCACCCGCCAGGGGGTTGGGGTCACTGAAGCTTTCTTT.

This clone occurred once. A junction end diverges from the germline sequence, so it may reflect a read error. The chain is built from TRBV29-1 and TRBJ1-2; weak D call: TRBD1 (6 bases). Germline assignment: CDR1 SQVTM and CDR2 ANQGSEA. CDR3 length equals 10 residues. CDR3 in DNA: TGCAGCGTTGAAGACTACAGGGTAGACTTC. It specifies CSVEDYRVDF.

For the CDR3, the DNA is TGTGCCAGCAGCCAAGCGGCGGGACAGGCAACAGATACGCAGTATTTT. Protein: CASSQAAGQATDTQYF. The chain recombines TRBV3-1 (or the pseudogene TRBV3-2) with TRBJ2-3; 8 bases are shared with TRBD1. Germline CDR1 and CDR2: LGHDT and YNNKEL (reference sequence). Trimming cost V 1 base and J 3 bases; bases outside gene matches: 6. This CDR3 has 16 residues.

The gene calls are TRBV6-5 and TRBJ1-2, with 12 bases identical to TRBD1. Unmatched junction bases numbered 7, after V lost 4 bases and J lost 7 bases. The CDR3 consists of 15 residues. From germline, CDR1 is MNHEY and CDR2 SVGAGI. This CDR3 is CASSSRDRGRTGYTF. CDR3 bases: TGTGCCAGCAGTTCCCGGGACAGGGGGCGCACTGGCTACACCTTC.

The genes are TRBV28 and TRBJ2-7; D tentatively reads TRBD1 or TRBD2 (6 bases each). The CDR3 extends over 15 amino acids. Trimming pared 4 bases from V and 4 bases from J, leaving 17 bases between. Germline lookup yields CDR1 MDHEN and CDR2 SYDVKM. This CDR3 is CASSSVARGRYEQYF. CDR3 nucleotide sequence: TGTGCCAGCAGTTCCGTCGCAAGGGGGAGGTACGAGCAGTACTTC.

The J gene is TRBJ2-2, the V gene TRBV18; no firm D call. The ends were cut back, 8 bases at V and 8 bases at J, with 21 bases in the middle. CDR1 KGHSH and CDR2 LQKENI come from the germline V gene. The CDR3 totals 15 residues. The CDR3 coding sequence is TGTGCCAGCCACCTCGCAGCAGGACCAAGGGGGGAGCTGTTTTTT. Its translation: CASHLAAGPRGELFF.

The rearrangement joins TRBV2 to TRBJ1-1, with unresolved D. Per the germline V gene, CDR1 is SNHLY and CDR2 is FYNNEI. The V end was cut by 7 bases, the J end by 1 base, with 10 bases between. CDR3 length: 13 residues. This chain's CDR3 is CASNTLTNTEAFF. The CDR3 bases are TGTGCCAGCAACACGCTTACGAACACTGAAGCTTTCTTT.

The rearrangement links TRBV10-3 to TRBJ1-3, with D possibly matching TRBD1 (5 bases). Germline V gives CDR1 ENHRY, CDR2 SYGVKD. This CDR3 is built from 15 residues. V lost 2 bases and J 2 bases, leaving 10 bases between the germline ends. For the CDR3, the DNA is TGTGCCATCAGTGAGGGTGACAGCGCTGGAAACACCATATATTTT. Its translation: CAISEGDSAGNTIYF.

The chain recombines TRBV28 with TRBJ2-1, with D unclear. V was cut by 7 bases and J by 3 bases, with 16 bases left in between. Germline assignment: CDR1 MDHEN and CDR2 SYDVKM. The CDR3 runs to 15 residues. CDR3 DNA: TGTGCCAGCACCACGCCGGTCACTATCTACAATGAGCAGTTCTTC. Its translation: CASTTPVTIYNEQFF.

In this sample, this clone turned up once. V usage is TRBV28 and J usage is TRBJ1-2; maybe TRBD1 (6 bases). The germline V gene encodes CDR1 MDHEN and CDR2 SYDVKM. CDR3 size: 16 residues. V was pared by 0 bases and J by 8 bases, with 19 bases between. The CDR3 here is CASSLWTGGRLGGYTF. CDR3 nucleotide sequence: TGTGCCAGCAGTTTATGGACCGGGGGCCGACTGGGAGGCTACACCTTC.

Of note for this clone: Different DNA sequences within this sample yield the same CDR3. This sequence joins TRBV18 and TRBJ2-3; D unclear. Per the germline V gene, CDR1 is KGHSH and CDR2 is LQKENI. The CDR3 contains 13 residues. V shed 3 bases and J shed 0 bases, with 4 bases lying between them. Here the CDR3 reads CASSPPSTDTQYF. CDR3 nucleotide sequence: TGTGCCAGCTCACCCCCTAGCACAGATACGCAGTATTTT.

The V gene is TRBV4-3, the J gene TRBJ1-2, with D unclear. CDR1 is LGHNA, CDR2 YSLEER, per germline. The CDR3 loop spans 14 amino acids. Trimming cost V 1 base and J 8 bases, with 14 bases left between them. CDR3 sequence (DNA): TGCGCCAGCAGCCAAGTTATCGCTGGCCGGGGCTACACCTTC. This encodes CASSQVIAGRGYTF.

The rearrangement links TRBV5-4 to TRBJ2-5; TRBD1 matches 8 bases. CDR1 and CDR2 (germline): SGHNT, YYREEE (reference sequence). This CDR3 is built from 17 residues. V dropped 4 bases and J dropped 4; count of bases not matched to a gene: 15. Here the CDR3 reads CASSPRMTGVGTETQYF. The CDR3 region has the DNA TGTGCCAGCAGCCCCCGGATGACAGGGGTCGGTACAGAGACCCAGTACTTC.

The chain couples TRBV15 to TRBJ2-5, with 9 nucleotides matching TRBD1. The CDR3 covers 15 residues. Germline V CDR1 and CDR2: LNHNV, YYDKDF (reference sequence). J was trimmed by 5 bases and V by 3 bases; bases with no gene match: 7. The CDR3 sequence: CATSRDTGGAETQYF. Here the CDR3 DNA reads TGTGCCACCAGCAGGGACACAGGGGGCGCGGAGACCCAGTACTTC.

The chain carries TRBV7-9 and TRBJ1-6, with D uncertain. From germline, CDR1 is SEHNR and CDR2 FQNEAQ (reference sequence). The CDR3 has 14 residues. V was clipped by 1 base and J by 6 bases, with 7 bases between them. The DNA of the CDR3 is TGTGCCAGCAGCTTAGATCCTGTTAATTCACCCCTCCACTTT. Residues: CASSLDPVNSPLHF.

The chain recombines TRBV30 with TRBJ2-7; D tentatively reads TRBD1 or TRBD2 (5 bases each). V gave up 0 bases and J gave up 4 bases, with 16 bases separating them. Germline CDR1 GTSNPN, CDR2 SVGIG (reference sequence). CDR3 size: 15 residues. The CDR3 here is CAWSVPLMGDYEQYF. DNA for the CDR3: TGTGCCTGGAGTGTACCCCTCATGGGGGATTACGAGCAGTACTTC.

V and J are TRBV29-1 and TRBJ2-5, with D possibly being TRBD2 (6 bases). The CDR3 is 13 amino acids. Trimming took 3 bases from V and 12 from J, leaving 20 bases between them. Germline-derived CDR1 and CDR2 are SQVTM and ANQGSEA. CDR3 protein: CSVDLEGQEWEYF. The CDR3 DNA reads TGCAGCGTTGATTTGGAGGGGCAAGAGTGGGAGTACTTC.

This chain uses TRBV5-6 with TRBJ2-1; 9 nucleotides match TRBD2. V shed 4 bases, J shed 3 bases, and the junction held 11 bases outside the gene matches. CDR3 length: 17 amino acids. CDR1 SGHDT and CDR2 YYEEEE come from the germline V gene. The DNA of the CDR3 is TGTGCCAGCAGCCCCCAGGGACTAGCTTCAAACTACAATGAGCAGTTCTTC. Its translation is CASSPQGLASNYNEQFF.

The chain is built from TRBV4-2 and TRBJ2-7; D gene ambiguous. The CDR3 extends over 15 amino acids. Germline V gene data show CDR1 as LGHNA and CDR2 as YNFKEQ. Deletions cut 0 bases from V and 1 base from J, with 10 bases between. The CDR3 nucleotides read TGTGCCAGCAGCCAAGAGGTAGGCAGATCCTACGAGCAGTACTTC. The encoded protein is CASSQEVGRSYEQYF.

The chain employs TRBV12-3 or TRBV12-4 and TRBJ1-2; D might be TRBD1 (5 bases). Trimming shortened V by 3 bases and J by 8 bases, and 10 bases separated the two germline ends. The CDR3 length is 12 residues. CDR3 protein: CASSLIGAGYTF. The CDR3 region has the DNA TGTGCCAGCAGTTTGATCGGGGCCGGCTACACCTTC.

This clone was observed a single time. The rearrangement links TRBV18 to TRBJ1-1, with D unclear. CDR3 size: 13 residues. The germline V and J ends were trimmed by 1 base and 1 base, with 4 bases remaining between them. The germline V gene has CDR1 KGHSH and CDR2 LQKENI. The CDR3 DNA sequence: TGTGCCAGCTCACCACACGAGAACACTGAAGCTTTCTTT. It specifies CASSPHENTEAFF.

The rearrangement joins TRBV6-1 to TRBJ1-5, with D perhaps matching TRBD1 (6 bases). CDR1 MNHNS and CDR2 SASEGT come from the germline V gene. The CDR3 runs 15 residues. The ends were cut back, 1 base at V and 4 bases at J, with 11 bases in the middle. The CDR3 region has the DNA TGTGCCAGCAGTGAAGGTTTAGGGGGGAATCAGCCCCAGCATTTT. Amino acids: CASSEGLGGNQPQHF.

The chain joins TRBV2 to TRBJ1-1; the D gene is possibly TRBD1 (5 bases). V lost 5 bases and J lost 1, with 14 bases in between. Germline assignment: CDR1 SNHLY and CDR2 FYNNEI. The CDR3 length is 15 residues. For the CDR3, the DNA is TGTGCCAGCAGTCCCTATCTGGGGACGAACACTGAAGCTTTCTTT. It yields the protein CASSPYLGTNTEAFF.

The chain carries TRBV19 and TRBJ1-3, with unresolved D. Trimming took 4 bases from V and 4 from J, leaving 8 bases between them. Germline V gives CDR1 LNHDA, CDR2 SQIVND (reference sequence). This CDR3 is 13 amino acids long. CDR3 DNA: TGTGCCAGTAGTAACGGGATAGGAAACACCATATATTTT. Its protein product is CASSNGIGNTIYF. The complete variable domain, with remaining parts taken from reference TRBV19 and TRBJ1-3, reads DGGITQSPKYLFRKEGQNVTLSCEQNLNHDAMYWYRQDPGQGLRLIYYSQIVNDFQKGDIAEGYSVSREKKESFPLTVTSAQKNPTAFYLCASSNGIGNTIYFGEGSWLTVV.

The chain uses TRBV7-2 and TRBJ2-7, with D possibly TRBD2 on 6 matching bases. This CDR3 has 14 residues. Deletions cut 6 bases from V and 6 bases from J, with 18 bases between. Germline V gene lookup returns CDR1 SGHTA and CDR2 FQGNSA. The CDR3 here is CASRGGRSPLEQYF. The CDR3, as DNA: TGTGCCAGCAGGGGGGGTCGATCCCCCCTCGAGCAGTACTTC.

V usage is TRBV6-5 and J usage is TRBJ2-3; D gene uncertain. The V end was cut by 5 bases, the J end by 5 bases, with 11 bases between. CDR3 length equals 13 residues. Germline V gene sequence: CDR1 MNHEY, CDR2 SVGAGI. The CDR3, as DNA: TGTGCCAGCAGTAACCCTCCGGGAGATACGCAGTATTTT. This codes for CASSNPPGDTQYF.